This T cell receptor (beta chain) emerged from a study of cytomegalovirus exposure and HLA in healthy donors (dated by TCRdb to between 2016 and 2019). Background on the whole study: According to a later analysis, one platform produced both the 120 validation repertoires and the 730 or so repertoires of the first cohort. In addition to the first cohort of 666 subjects, a separate validation cohort of around 110 different subjects was used. The aim of the study was to test whether cataloging public T cell receptors could identify signatures of past pathogen exposure. To predict cytomegalovirus infection status, the study combined high-throughput TCR immunosequencing, statistical association of individual TCRs with disease status, and machine learning. Findings and caveats that apply to the study as a whole: A later analysis lacked HLA typing for the validation cohort, so it scored co-occurrence in that cohort across all 110 or so repertoires. According to the authors, the approach could potentially be generalized to other disease states and immunological phenotypes. Subsequent analysis determined that TCRs grouped into clusters in the first cohort also showed a tendency toward co-occurrence across the 90 to 150 validation repertoires, and roughly 95% of cluster scores exceeded 0. The classifier was reported to diagnose cytomegalovirus status with high specificity and sensitivity in both the original and validation cohorts. Across donors, most TCR sequences were observed very rarely, whereas some public TCRs were present in many individuals. The study gave a list of 150 to 200 TCR beta chains associated with cytomegalovirus. In vitro tests confirmed that a few of the cytomegalovirus-associated TCR beta chains recognize cytomegalovirus antigens.

The donors were included in the validation cohort of 90 to 150 subjects, a group kept apart from the roughly 690-subject first cohort. The CDR3, from cysteine to phenylalanine, totals 18 residues. The sequence is cut down to CDR3 DNA, 54 bases in frame from base 1. V is pruned by 1 base and J by 1 base, leaving 8 bases of the junction without a gene match. Per the germline V gene (reference sequence), SGHNT is the CDR1 and YYREEE is the CDR2. Preparation of the library involved the immunoSEQ multiplex PCR assay. In the original analysis: A statistical classification framework was built for diagnosing cytomegalovirus status from the catalog of TCR beta chain sequences. Drawn from immuneACCESS, this table holds only the in-frame rearrangements with V and J called that TCRdb kept. Clones are partly lost; checked studies trace under half to an unresolved V gene and leave the rest unexplained. The D gene and trimming were derived from the DNA, and the V and J assignments and clone size from that table. Counted in this sample were under 100,000 clones; 96% of them appeared once. Of the sample, roughly 0.78% falls within the top ten clones.

Worth noting for this clone: What this receptor recognizes is not known. The record has no base qualities; no much larger clone is one base away.

The TCR comes from a man between 18 and 29 years old in good health and CMV-seronegative. This sequence uses TRBV5-4 and TRBJ2-2; 9 junctional bases match TRBD2. The sequencing input was PBMCs. The nucleotide sequence is TGTGCCAGCAGCTTGCCCGGCCAACTAGCGGGGAACACCGGGGAGCTGTTTTTT. Translated, this is CASSLPGQLAGNTGELFF.